Presented here are 22 T cell receptor beta chains from one specimen sequenced in a study of monozygotic twins with inflammatory bowel disease. After re-calling the 5' RACE reads, TCRdb lists one entry per CDR3 protein, DNA absent. In total, the table holds a few hundred thousand distinct CDR3 sequences. Sequences were obtained from blood. The receptors come from a human donor with ulcerative colitis or Crohn's disease, or a healthy co-twin of an affected twin (not recorded which).

This chain uses TRBV29-1 with TRBJ2-7; there is no DNA to check the TCRdb D call of TRBD1. Germline assignment: CDR1 SQVTM and CDR2 ANQGSEA. This CDR3 spans 12 amino acids. CDR3 residues: CSVDTGSYEQYF.

This sequence joins TRBV9 and TRBJ1-1; TCRdb picks TRBD1, but there is no DNA to check that call. Germline assignment: CDR1 SGDLS and CDR2 YYNGEE. The CDR3 runs 12 residues. The CDR3 sequence: CASSVGGGNAFF.

The rearrangement links TRBV29-1 to TRBJ2-7; the D call from TCRdb, TRBD1, cannot be confirmed without DNA. CDR1 is SQVTM and CDR2 is ANQGSEA in the germline V gene. The CDR3 loop spans 13 amino acids. CDR3 amino acids: CSVDQQGAYEQYF.

CDR3 sequence: CASSDSGYDTQYF. This rearrangement joins TRBV6-4 to TRBJ2-3. Germline V gene lookup returns CDR1 MRHNA and CDR2 SNTAGT. CDR3 length: 13 amino acids.

The rearrangement joins TRBV27 to TRBJ2-3; without DNA, the TCRdb call of TRBD2 cannot be checked. The CDR3 has 16 residues. The germline V gene has CDR1 MNHEY and CDR2 SMNVEV (reference sequence). CDR3 sequence reads: CASSPASGEYTDTQYF.

The chain's CDR3 is CASSEGDNSYEQYF. The chain joins TRBV12-3 or TRBV12-4 to TRBJ2-7; TCRdb returns TRBD2, unconfirmable since there is no DNA. This CDR3 has 14 residues.

The chain carries TRBV3-1 and TRBJ2-2; as DNA is missing, the TRBD2 call by TCRdb cannot be tested. The CDR3 has 13 amino acids. Germline V gene lookup returns CDR1 LGHDT and CDR2 YNNKEL (reference sequence). This chain's CDR3 is CASSPHPTGELFF.

CDR3 sequence: CASSINSPPKNTEAFF. The chain is built from TRBV19 and TRBJ1-1; the TCRdb call, TRBD1, lacks DNA for checking. The CDR3 contains 16 residues. Germline CDR1 reads LNHDA; CDR2 reads SQIVND (reference sequence). The variable domain in full, with the rest retrieved from reference TRBV19 and TRBJ1-1, is DGGITQSPKYLFRKEGQNVTLSCEQNLNHDAMYWYRQDPGQGLRLIYYSQIVNDFQKGDIAEGYSVSREKKESFPLTVTSAQKNPTAFYLCASSINSPPKNTEAFFGQGTRLTVV.

V usage is TRBV6-1 and J usage is TRBJ1-2. The CDR3 has 14 residues. In germline, CDR1 is MNHNS, CDR2 SASEGT. CDR3 region: CASKGQAWAYGYTF.

This CDR3 reads CSARKAGQGTDTQYF. V and J are TRBV20-1 and TRBJ2-3. Germline-derived CDR1 and CDR2 are DFQATT and SNEGSKA (reference sequence). The CDR3 length is 15 residues.

The V gene is TRBV3-1, the J gene TRBJ2-1; as DNA is missing, the TRBD2 call by TCRdb cannot be tested. Germline values: CDR1 LGHDT, CDR2 YNNKEL (reference sequence). This CDR3 comprises 14 residues. The CDR3 is CASSQAVAGTEQFF.

This chain joins TRBV20-1 and TRBJ1-2; absent DNA, TCRdb's TRBD1 call cannot be checked. This CDR3 has 13 amino acids. Looked up from germline, CDR1 is DFQATT and CDR2 is SNEGSKA (reference sequence). The CDR3 region is CSARSGGGSGYTF.

The chain has TRBV12-3 or TRBV12-4 and TRBJ1-3; TCRdb gives TRBD1 as the D gene, but with no DNA this cannot be confirmed. The CDR3 contains 16 residues. The CDR3 here is CASSFSRDGSGNTIYF.

The rearrangement joins TRBV5-1 to TRBJ2-5; the D call from TCRdb, TRBD2, cannot be confirmed without DNA. Per the germline V gene, CDR1 is SGHRS and CDR2 is YFSETQ. The CDR3 extends over 16 amino acids. The CDR3 protein is CASSLYQGRLQETQYF.

The chain uses TRBV20-1 and TRBJ2-3; lacking DNA, the TRBD2 call made by TCRdb goes unchecked. The CDR3 sequence is 18 residues long. The germline CDR1 and CDR2 sequences are DFQATT and SNEGSKA (reference sequence). CDR3 residues: CSALLIGLAGALTDTQYF.

The chain recombines TRBV20-1 with TRBJ2-1; checking the TCRdb D call of TRBD2 is not possible without DNA. The CDR3 extends over 19 amino acids. Germline V gene sequence: CDR1 DFQATT, CDR2 SNEGSKA (reference sequence). This CDR3 is CSASSYGTSGLFSYNEQFF.

J is TRBJ1-1 and V is TRBV16; with no DNA, the TCRdb D assignment of TRBD1 cannot be verified. In germline, CDR1 is KGHSY, CDR2 FQNENV. The CDR3 is 15 residues long. CDR3 loop: CASSRDRGQGTEAFF. The full variable domain, its missing parts supplied by reference TRBV16 and TRBJ1-1, is GEEVAQTPKHLVRGEGQKAKLYCAPIKGHSYVFWYQQVLKNEFKFLISFQNENVFDETGMPKERFSAKCLPNSPCSLEIQATKLEDSAVYFCASSRDRGQGTEAFFGQGTRLTVV.

This chain uses TRBV20-1 with TRBJ1-5; there is no DNA to check the TCRdb D call of TRBD1. The CDR3 consists of 17 residues. Per germline, CDR1 DFQATT and CDR2 SNEGSKA (reference sequence). CDR3 in amino acids: CSARAGGGSPLNQPQHF.

The CDR3 spells CASSYSRLSYEQYF. This chain joins TRBV6-2 or TRBV6-3 and TRBJ2-7. Looked up from germline, CDR1 is MNHEY and CDR2 is SVGEGT. The CDR3 spans 14 residues.

The chain combines TRBV7-9 with TRBJ1-4. The CDR3 sequence is 12 residues long. Germline V gene sequence: CDR1 SEHNR, CDR2 FQNEAQ (reference sequence). CDR3 sequence: CASSLEVEKLFF.

The chain links TRBV4-2 to TRBJ2-7; the D gene TCRdb calls, TRBD2, cannot be checked with no DNA. The CDR3 loop spans 19 amino acids. Germline CDR1 is LGHNA and CDR2 is YNFKEQ. The CDR3 protein is CASSQDPPETGLGFNEQYF.

The J gene is TRBJ2-7, the V gene TRBV20-1; TCRdb lists TRBD2, though no DNA is available to test this call. The CDR3 sequence is 19 residues long. The V gene's germline CDR1 is DFQATT and CDR2 SNEGSKA (reference sequence). This chain's CDR3 is CSASRLAGGRSYPTSHLNF.